Below are 3 T cell receptor beta chains sequenced from a single sample in a study of tumor-infiltrating lymphocytes in primary liver carcinoma. The input was approximately 500 ng total RNA; TCR beta cDNA was made from it with a constant-region primer. Investigators got TCR beta libraries out of three nested multiplex PCR rounds, done with slightly modified ARM-PCR. Amplification in the first two PCR rounds was performed using TRBV1-TRBV30 forward primers and a C-beta reverse primer for 10 cycles each. TCRdb re-called the multiplex PCR reads with MiXCR, one entry per CDR3 protein. The data show about 210,000 distinct CDR3 sequences, about 61% seen once. The researchers obtained blood RNA from unsorted whole blood and also extracted germline DNA. Sequencing was done on a sample of peripheral blood. The receptors derive from a woman aged 60-75 years with primary liver carcinoma and hepatitis B virus infection.

A remark on this clonotype: The germline gene is not matched at one end of the junction; a read error may be the cause. The J gene is TRBJ2-2, the V gene TRBV12-5, with D perhaps given as TRBD1 or TRBD2 (5 bases each). Germline CDR1 LGHNT, CDR2 FRNRAP. The CDR3 is 15 residues long. In DNA form, the CDR3 reads TGTGCTAGTGGTCAGGGCAGAATTAACACCGGGGAGCTGTTGTTT. It translates to CASGQGRINTGELLF.

This clonotype was seen a handful of times. A much larger clone lies a single base off, so this may be a read error. The genes are TRBV14 and TRBJ2-3; 9 nucleotides align to TRBD2. The germline gives CDR1 SGHDN, CDR2 FVKESK. V lost 4 bases, J lost 4 bases, and 9 bases stayed unmatched. CDR3 length equals 16 residues. The CDR3: CASSLLAGRMADTQYF. The CDR3 nucleotides read TGTGCCAGCAGCCTGCTAGCGGGAAGAATGGCAGATACGCAGTATTTT.

For this clonotype: A read error may be the cause here, since a much bigger clone is one base away. The chain employs TRBV5-6 and TRBJ1-4, with D possibly being TRBD1 (6 bases). The CDR3 extends over 15 amino acids. From germline, CDR1 is SGHDT and CDR2 YYEEEE. CDR3 region: CVSSLDRPSDEKLFF. DNA for the CDR3: TGTGTCAGCAGCCTGGACAGACCGTCGGATGAAAAACTGTTTTTT. Supplemented by reference TRBV5-6 and TRBJ1-4, the full variable domain reads DAGVTQSPTHLIKTRGQQVTLRCSPKSGHDTVSWYQQALGQGPQFIFQYYEEEERQRGNFPDRFSGHQFPNYSSELNVNALLLGDSALYLCVSSLDRPSDEKLFFGSGTQLSVL.